This is a list of T cell receptor beta chains from one sample in a study of T cells in Graves' hyperthyroidism and ophthalmopathy. TCRdb re-derived calls from the multiplex PCR reads in MiXCR, one entry per CDR3 protein. Of around 420,000 distinct CDR3 sequences in the sample, about a sixth are singletons; the top ten hold 7.5% to 8%. The sequencing input was blood. The source is a woman between 18 and 30 years old with Graves' hyperthyroidism. The CDR3 runs from the conserved cysteine through the conserved F or W. A D gene is named only where the DNA matches it firmly. Size is omitted from some rows. Given values are once, few, many or a class for expanded clones.

V: TRBV4-1; J: TRBJ2-5; D: -; size: -; DNA: TGCGCCAGCAGCCAAGATTCGAGTATGATGACCCAGTACTTC; CDR3: CASSQDSSMMTQYF
V: TRBV5-1; J: TRBJ2-1; D: TRBD2; size: many; DNA: TGCGCCAGCAGCATGACTAGCGGGGGCTACAATGAGCAGTTCTTC; CDR3: CASSMTSGGYNEQFF
V: TRBV11-3; J: TRBJ1-2; D: -; size: many; DNA: TGTGCCAGCAGCTCGTCAAGGGGAGGTGGCTACACCTTC; CDR3: CASSSSRGGGYTF
V: TRBV2; J: TRBJ2-4; D: -; size: many; DNA: TGTGCCAGCCAGGGAACCAAAAACATTCAGTACTTC; CDR3: CASQGTKNIQYF
V: TRBV2; J: TRBJ1-3; D: -; size: many; DNA: TGTGCCAGCAGGGGAAACACCATATATTTT; CDR3: CASRGNTIYF
V: TRBV14; J: TRBJ2-3; D: TRBD1; size: -; DNA: TGTGCCAGCAGCCAAGTTTTCGGGCAGGGGGAGGATACGCAGTATTTT; CDR3: CASSQVFGQGEDTQYF
V: TRBV30; J: TRBJ1-6; D: -; size: many; DNA: TGTGCCTGGAGTCGGACAGATTATTCACCCCTCCACTTT; CDR3: CAWSRTDYSPLHF
V: TRBV28; J: TRBJ2-1; D: -; size: many; DNA: TGTGCCAGCAGTCCCTGGACAGGTCGGGGGGGCAATGAGCAGTTCTTC; CDR3: CASSPWTGRGGNEQFF
V: TRBV12-5; J: TRBJ2-3; D: -; size: -; DNA: TGTGCTAGTGGTTTGTCTAGAAGTACCGCAGATACGCAGTATTTT; CDR3: CASGLSRSTADTQYF
V: TRBV11-3; J: TRBJ1-2; D: TRBD1; size: many; DNA: TGTGCCAGCAGCTCAGCCCCGGGACAGGGGTATGGCTACACCTTC; CDR3: CASSSAPGQGYGYTF
V: TRBV2; J: TRBJ2-7; D: TRBD2; size: many; DNA: TGTGCCAGCAGCAAACTAGCGGGGGGCTCCTACGAGCAGTACTTC; CDR3: CASSKLAGGSYEQYF